The rows below give T cell receptor beta chains drawn from one sample of a study of blood T cells in healthy people across ages. One entry per CDR3 protein, called by TCRdb with MiXCR from the 5' RACE reads. The repertoire holds 1.5 million to 2 million distinct CDR3 sequences, with 28% as singletons. The specimen was blood. Receptor source: a woman aged 25 to 45 in good health. CDR3s leave out the opening cysteine and the closing phenylalanine or tryptophan. Only part of the rows carry a size: once, few, many, or a class if the clone is expanded.

TRBJ1-2,TRBV7-2,.,ASSFGPQGGYT
TRBJ2-7,TRBV29-1,.,SVIGTGLGQY
TRBJ1-2,TRBV6-4,many,ASSDPSQFGYT
TRBJ1-2,TRBV5-1,few,ASSLEGVGGYT
TRBJ1-1,TRBV5-5,few,ASSWGQDTEAF
TRBJ2-3,TRBV27,.,ASISGATGTQY
TRBJ2-1,TRBV7-3,.,ASSPPGSRHEQF
TRBJ1-1,TRBV2,few,ASSDLGAKNTEAF
.,TRBV20-1,.,SASRAGGVSQETQY
TRBJ2-1,TRBV12-3/TRBV12-4,.,ASTPLMGHSPSYNEQF
TRBJ2-7,TRBV20-1,few,SARDRTRYEQY
TRBJ2-1,TRBV5-1,.,ASSLREMSSYNEQF
.,TRBV4-2,.,ASSQDSGGGSETQY
TRBJ1-1,TRBV5-1,.,ASSSSGGDTEAF
TRBJ2-7,TRBV29-1,.,SVWAASREHEQY
TRBJ1-1,TRBV20-1,once,SARVRDYTEAF
TRBJ2-3,TRBV12-3/TRBV12-4,once,ASSPISGSADTQY
TRBJ1-6,TRBV7-2,few,ASSLADRVNSPLH
TRBJ2-6,TRBV7-9,few,AGRQTDANSGANVLT
TRBJ1-2,TRBV6-1,many,ASSVRLDPNYGYT
TRBJ1-2,TRBV6-1,.,ASRETGGIGYT
TRBJ2-1,TRBV20-1,many,SAPYPGALSGRGGNEQF
TRBJ2-7,TRBV7-2,many,ASSLDPAYEQY
TRBJ2-4,TRBV20-1,few,SAPIGAKNIQY